Listed below are T cell receptor beta chains from one sample, sequenced in a study of shared clonotypes between healthy human individuals. Produced via immunoSEQ multiplex PCR; TCRdb's table is partial and in-frame only. The data show 98,000 or so clones, under 70% seen once. The specimen was memory CD8+ T cells sorted from blood. Receptor source: a woman aged 25 to 39 in good health. Both conserved end residues are part of each CDR3. A D gene is named only where the DNA matches it firmly. Size tells how often a clone was seen (once, few, many) or the class of an expanded clone, and some rows leave it out.

cdr3_length j_call v_call clone_size d_call cdr3_aa cdr3_nt
13 TRBJ2-1 TRBV27 NA NA CASSLAPLNEQFF TGTGCCAGCAGTTTAGCCCCCCTTAATGAGCAGTTCTTC
16 TRBJ2-7 TRBV4-2 NA TRBD2 CASSQEWSGRSYEQYF TGTGCCAGCAGCCAAGAGTGGAGCGGGAGATCCTACGAGCAGTACTTC
16 TRBJ2-5 TRBV4-2 NA TRBD1 CASSHQDRGRQETQYF TGTGCCAGCAGCCACCAAGACAGGGGTCGGCAAGAGACCCAGTACTTC
15 TRBJ2-7 TRBV11-1 NA TRBD2 CASSLEAGEVYEQYF TGTGCCAGCAGCTTAGAAGCGGGGGAGGTATACGAGCAGTACTTC
15 TRBJ2-7 TRBV2 NA TRBD2 CASSKGLAGGHEQYF TGTGCCAGCAGTAAGGGACTAGCGGGAGGGCACGAGCAGTACTTC
14 TRBJ1-2 TRBV5-6 NA TRBD1 CASSFRQGVYGYTF TGTGCCAGCAGCTTTAGACAGGGGGTCTATGGCTACACCTTC
13 TRBJ2-5 TRBV7-8 many TRBD2 CASSWDTGGEQYF TGTGCCAGCAGCTGGGACACGGGGGGGGAGCAGTACTTC
16 TRBJ2-2 TRBV28 NA TRBD2 CASSTPWGGDTGELFF TGTGCCAGCAGTACCCCCTGGGGAGGGGACACCGGGGAGCTGTTTTTT
15 TRBJ1-5 TRBV5-1 NA TRBD1 CASSPGQYSNQPQHF TGCGCCAGCAGCCCGGGACAGTATAGCAATCAGCCCCAGCATTTT
16 TRBJ1-1 TRBV9 NA TRBD1 CASSPRQGARNTEAFF TGTGCCAGCAGCCCCCGACAGGGGGCTCGGAACACTGAAGCTTTCTTT
14 TRBJ2-7 TRBV9 NA NA CASSVGGGTDEQYF TGTGCCAGCAGCGTAGGAGGAGGGACCGACGAGCAGTACTTC
12 TRBJ2-1 TRBV18 NA NA CASSPGYNEQFF TGTGCCAGCTCACCGGGATACAATGAGCAGTTCTTC
13 TRBJ1-5 TRBV19 NA NA CASSIDPSPPQHF TGTGCCAGTAGTATAGACCCCTCGCCGCCCCAGCATTTT
18 TRBJ2-1 TRBV10-1 NA NA CASSEGIAESGSYNEQFF TGCGCCAGCAGTGAGGGGATAGCGGAAAGTGGCTCCTACAATGAGCAGTTCTTC
14 TRBJ2-2 TRBV28 few NA CASRRDTNTGELFF TGTGCCAGCAGAAGGGACACTAACACCGGGGAGCTGTTTTTT
16 TRBJ2-1 TRBV6-1 once NA CASSDQPGSSYNEQFF TGTGCCAGCAGTGACCAACCTGGGAGCTCCTACAATGAGCAGTTCTTC
15 TRBJ2-1 TRBV6-4 few NA CASSGTSGDYNEQFF TGTGCCAGCAGTGGAACTAGTGGGGACTACAATGAGCAGTTCTTC
15 TRBJ2-7 TRBV6-1 NA NA CASSEWKDWGSEQYF TGTGCCAGCAGTGAATGGAAGGATTGGGGGAGCGAGCAGTACTTC
12 TRBJ2-7 TRBV25-1 NA NA CASSDKGNEQYF TGTGCCAGCAGTGACAAGGGGAACGAGCAGTACTTC
16 TRBJ2-5 TRBV7-7 NA TRBD2 CASSLDLAGERETQYF TGTGCCAGCAGCTTAGATCTAGCGGGAGAGCGAGAGACCCAGTACTTC
11 TRBJ1-1 TRBV2 NA NA CATQMNTEAFF TGTGCCACCCAGATGAACACTGAAGCTTTCTTT
14 TRBJ2-3 TRBV7-2 NA NA CASSFIGGSDTQYF TGTGCCAGCAGCTTCATAGGTGGTTCAGATACGCAGTATTTT
15 TRBJ1-3 TRBV27 NA TRBD1 CASSLTYRGGNTIYF TGTGCCAGCAGTCTAACCTACAGGGGAGGAAACACCATATATTTT
15 TRBJ1-5 TRBV2 NA NA CASSPGTASNQPQHF TGTGCCAGCAGCCCCGGGACCGCCAGCAATCAGCCCCAGCATTTT
17 TRBJ2-1 TRBV4-1 NA TRBD2 CASSQGTSGISYNEQFF TGCGCCAGCAGCCAAGGGACTAGCGGGATCTCCTACAATGAGCAGTTCTTC
15 TRBJ2-3 TRBV5-1 NA TRBD1 CASSFWQGDADTQYF TGCGCCAGCAGCTTTTGGCAGGGGGACGCAGATACGCAGTATTTT
17 TRBJ2-7 TRBV6-1 NA TRBD1 CASSEATGGATSGEQYF TGTGCCAGCAGTGAAGCCACAGGGGGCGCAACTTCTGGCGAGCAGTACTTC
13 TRBJ1-2 TRBV28 NA NA CASSLPGASGYTF TGTGCCAGCAGTTTACCGGGGGCCTCTGGCTACACCTTC
13 TRBJ1-2 TRBV28 NA NA CASSLPANYGYTF TGTGCCAGCAGTTTACCAGCTAACTATGGCTACACCTTC
18 TRBJ2-2 TRBV5-1 NA NA CASSSEMGTDRNTGELFF TGCGCCAGCAGCTCCGAGATGGGCACCGACCGAAACACCGGGGAGCTGTTTTTT
15 TRBJ1-6 TRBV30 NA NA CAWSHQGVDNSPLHF TGTGCCTGGAGTCACCAGGGTGTGGATAATTCACCCCTCCACTTT
15 TRBJ2-7 TRBV6-5 NA TRBD2 CASSPGERGVYEQYF TGTGCCAGCAGCCCCGGGGAGCGGGGGGTCTACGAGCAGTACTTC
13 TRBJ2-7 TRBV29-1 NA NA CSATTPGVYEQYF TGCAGCGCCACAACGCCGGGGGTGTACGAGCAGTACTTC
15 TRBJ2-1 TRBV5-5 NA NA CASSFQGVYYNEQFF TGTGCCAGCAGCTTTCAAGGGGTTTACTACAATGAGCAGTTCTTC
15 TRBJ2-1 TRBV19 NA NA CASSITSSIFNEQFF TGTGCCAGTAGTATCACTAGCTCCATATTCAATGAGCAGTTCTTC
14 TRBJ2-7 TRBV27 NA TRBD2 CASSEAGGSYEQYF TGTGCCAGCAGCGAGGCGGGGGGAAGCTACGAGCAGTACTTC
14 TRBJ2-5 TRBV7-8 few NA CASSFSGAEETQYF TGTGCCAGCAGCTTCTCGGGGGCGGAGGAGACCCAGTACTTC
12 TRBJ2-1 TRBV7-9 NA NA CASSYSWDEQFF TGTGCCAGCAGCTACTCGTGGGATGAGCAGTTCTTC
15 TRBJ1-1 TRBV9 NA TRBD1 CASSGLTGDDTEAFF TGTGCCAGCAGCGGACTGACAGGGGACGACACTGAAGCTTTCTTT
12 TRBJ1-5 TRBV10-3 NA NA CAINSPNQPQHF TGTGCCATCAATTCGCCTAATCAGCCCCAGCATTTT
14 TRBJ2-7 TRBV10-3 few TRBD2 CAISEGTSSYEQYF TGTGCCATCAGTGAGGGGACTAGCTCCTACGAGCAGTACTTC
16 TRBJ2-2 TRBV6-4 NA NA CASSDSPLPNTGELFF TGTGCCAGCAGTGACTCACCATTACCGAACACCGGGGAGCTGTTTTTT
13 TRBJ2-7 TRBV2 once NA CAIRADSFYEQYF TGTGCCATCCGGGCCGACTCCTTCTACGAGCAGTACTTC